A selection of T cell receptor beta chains follows, all from one sample in a study of T cell responses to AZD1222 COVID-19 vaccine. Sequencing was performed with immunoSEQ multiplex PCR; in TCRdb, only in-frame clones are kept and a portion is missing. This sample has approximately 180,000 clones; just under 90% occur once, and the top ten carry approximately 4%. Sequencing was performed on peripheral blood, taken 28 days after the second dose of the MenACWY control vaccine. The receptors come from an adult who received the MenACWY meningococcal vaccine as a control. Each CDR3 is given with its conserved first and last residue. D genes are given only for firm matches. Expanded clones are given a class, and other clones once, few, many or no size at all.

D gene	V gene	J gene	clone size	CDR3 DNA	CDR3 protein
-	TRBV20-1	TRBJ2-1	-	TGCAGTGCTCGGGGGCATCAGTTCTTC	CSARGHQFF
TRBD1	TRBV5-1	TRBJ2-7	once	TGCGCCAGCAGCTTGGGAGGGGGCGACTACGAGCAGTACTTC	CASSLGGGDYEQYF
-	TRBV27	TRBJ1-5	-	TGTGCCAGCAGTTTATTCTCGGCGGGGGATCAGCCCCAGCATTTT	CASSLFSAGDQPQHF
TRBD2	TRBV5-1	TRBJ2-5	-	TGCGCCAGCAGCTTGGCCGGGACTAGCGGGACTCAAGAGACCCAGTACTTC	CASSLAGTSGTQETQYF
TRBD1	TRBV4-1	TRBJ2-3	-	TGCGCCAGCAGCCAGGGGGACAGGGACACAGATACGCAGTATTTT	CASSQGDRDTDTQYF
TRBD1	TRBV29-1	TRBJ1-2	-	TGCAGCGCCCTAACCAGGGGGGAACTCGGCTACACCTTC	CSALTRGELGYTF
-	TRBV7-9	TRBJ1-5	once	TGTGCCAGCAGCTTAGTGGGGGGCACCAATCAGCCCCAGCATTTT	CASSLVGGTNQPQHF
-	TRBV29-1	TRBJ1-3	-	TGCAGCGCCGAGGAACAGTATGGTGGAAACACCATATATTTT	CSAEEQYGGNTIYF
TRBD1	TRBV7-2	TRBJ1-1	once	TGTGCCAGCAGCTTAGCCCGACAGGGGGCTGAAGCTTTCTTT	CASSLARQGAEAFF
-	TRBV28	TRBJ1-3	-	TGTGCCAGCAGTTTTTCGGCCGAAACGGGAGCCTCTGGAAACACCATATATTTT	CASSFSAETGASGNTIYF
-	TRBV15	TRBJ1-2	once	TGTGCCACCAGCAGAGTTAAGGGTCTCCAGTATGGCTACACCTTC	CATSRVKGLQYGYTF
-	TRBV3-1/TRBV3-2	TRBJ1-3	-	TGTGCCAGCAGCCTAGGACGGCTCTCTGGAAACACCATATATTTT	CASSLGRLSGNTIYF
-	TRBV6-5	TRBJ2-7	-	TGTGCCAGCAGTTACTTTGAGGACAAGGGACAAGAGCAGTACTTC	CASSYFEDKGQEQYF
-	TRBV7-2	TRBJ2-7	-	TGTGCCAGCAGCCCGACAGGACCAACAGGCCACGAGCAGTACTTC	CASSPTGPTGHEQYF
-	TRBV28	TRBJ1-5	-	TGTGCCAGTTATAGCAATCAGCCCCAGCATTTT	CASYSNQPQHF
TRBD1	TRBV28	TRBJ1-1	once	TGTGCCAGCACCTGGACAGGGTCTGAAGCTTTCTTT	CASTWTGSEAFF